This passage covers 8 T cell receptor beta chains from one sample sequenced in a study of T cell responses to AZD1222 COVID-19 vaccine. Sequencing was performed with immunoSEQ multiplex PCR; in TCRdb, only in-frame clones are kept and a portion is missing. Found here are approximately 68,000 clones, about nine tenths of them singletons; the top ten hold less than 25%. This specimen was peripheral blood, taken on day 0 of AZD1222 vaccination. Every receptor here comes from an adult in good health.

The J gene is TRBJ1-2, the V gene TRBV2; possible D gene TRBD1, 5 bases. V lost 4 bases, J lost 2 bases, and 8 bases lay in between. The CDR3 is 13 residues long. Per the germline V gene, CDR1 is SNHLY and CDR2 is FYNNEI. The CDR3 region has the DNA TGTGCCAGCAGTGCGGACAAGAACTATGGCTACACCTTC. It translates to CASSADKNYGYTF.

The count of this clone is one. This chain joins TRBV7-8 and TRBJ2-7; 11 positions agree with TRBD2. V shed 3 bases and J 4 bases; nucleotides not matched to a gene: 2. The CDR3 extends over 14 amino acids. CDR1 and CDR2 from the germline V gene are SGHVS and FQNEAQ. CDR3 sequence: CASSLGLAVYEQYF. The DNA for the CDR3 is TGTGCCAGCAGCTTGGGACTAGCGGTTTACGAGCAGTACTTC.

J is TRBJ1-2 and V is TRBV6-5, with TRBD1 identical over 7 bases. This CDR3 spans 15 amino acids. Germline lookup yields CDR1 MNHEY and CDR2 SVGAGI. The V and J ends lost 2 bases and 4 bases, in that order; junction bases with no gene match: 7. CDR3: CASSYAGAGGYGYTF. The CDR3 DNA reads TGTGCCAGCAGTTACGCGGGAGCAGGGGGCTATGGCTACACCTTC.

This clone was counted a few times. CDR3 DNA: TGTGCCAGCAGTTACGGGGGATGGGACTACGAGCAGTACTTC. Residues: CASSYGGWDYEQYF. The gene calls are TRBV6-6 and TRBJ2-7; D may match TRBD1 or TRBD2 (5 bases each). V gave up 2 bases and J gave up 3 bases, with 11 bases separating them. This CDR3 region has 14 residues. Germline-derived CDR1 and CDR2 are MNHNY and SVGAGI (reference sequence).

This clone was detected once. CDR3 residues: CASSQIRDRTEAFF. As DNA, the CDR3 is TGTGCCAGCAGCCAAATTCGGGACAGGACTGAAGCTTTCTTT. The rearrangement links TRBV14 to TRBJ1-1; 8 bases map to TRBD1. The J segment lost 5 bases and the V segment lost 2 bases, leaving 4 bases of the junction unmatched. CDR3 size: 14 residues. CDR1 is SGHDN, CDR2 FVKESK, per germline. Variable domain in full (rest from reference TRBV14 and TRBJ1-1): EAGVTQFPSHSVIEKGQTVTLRCDPISGHDNLYWYRRVMGKEIKFLLHFVKESKQDESGMPNNRFLAERTGGTYSTLKVQPAELEDSGVYFCASSQIRDRTEAFFGQGTRLTVV.

The chain is built from TRBV30 and TRBJ1-5, with 7 bases that match TRBD1. The germline CDR1 and CDR2 sequences are GTSNPN and SVGIG (reference sequence). V gave up 1 base and J gave up 5 bases; unmatched junction bases: 2. The CDR3 sequence is 13 residues long. The CDR3 region has the DNA TGTGCCTGGAGTGGACAGGGTTATCAGCCCCAGCATTTT. It encodes CAWSGQGYQPQHF. Full variable domain (missing parts from reference TRBV30 and TRBJ1-5): SQTIHQWPATLVQPVGSPLSLECTVEGTSNPNLYWYRQAAGRGLQLLFYSVGIGQISSEVPQNLSASRPQDRQFILSSKKLLLSDSGFYLCAWSGQGYQPQHFGDGTRLSIL.

This sequence joins TRBV9 and TRBJ2-1, with D maybe TRBD1 (6 bases). The length of the CDR3 is 15 residues. The V gene's germline CDR1 is SGDLS and CDR2 YYNGEE. V lost 0 bases, J lost 5 bases, and 12 bases lay in between. The CDR3 spells CASSVGYRDDNEQFF. For the CDR3, the DNA is TGTGCCAGCAGCGTAGGGTACAGGGATGACAATGAGCAGTTCTTC.

This chain connects TRBV10-1 to TRBJ1-5; 10 nucleotides agree with TRBD1. Losses at the gene ends were 6 bases for V and 4 bases for J; bases not matched to a gene: 9. Germline CDR1 is WNHNN and CDR2 is SYGVQD (reference sequence). The CDR3 has 16 amino acids. CDR3 in amino acids: CASRDGTGERNQPQHF. The CDR3 nucleotides read TGCGCCAGCAGAGACGGGACAGGGGAAAGGAATCAGCCCCAGCATTTT.